This paragraph covers one T cell receptor beta chain sequence. The record originates from a study of control samples from healthy donors and cancer patients. Repertoires were generated with immunoSEQ multiplex PCR, while TCRdb's copy carries only in-frame clones and drops some. The sample includes 100,000 or so clones, about 89% of them seen just once. CDR3 size: 12 residues. Trimming left V 3 bases short and J 5 bases short, with 10 bases between. The germline V gene has CDR1 SQVTM and CDR2 ANQGSEA. The genes are TRBV29-1 and TRBJ1-1, with a possible D match to TRBD1 (5 bases). The specimen sequenced was blood. The clonotype comes from a young man in good health. The CDR3 DNA reads as TGCAGCGTTGATTTGGGGGGGACTGAAGCTTTCTTT. Its translation is CSVDLGGTEAFF. The full variable domain, rest sourced from reference TRBV29-1 and TRBJ1-1, is SAVISQKPSRDICQRGTSLTIQCQVDSQVTMMFWYRQQPGQSLTLIATANQGSEATYESGFVIDKFPISRPNLTFSTLTVSNMSPEDSSIYLCSVDLGGTEAFFGQGTRLTVV.